This TCR beta chain emerged from a study of beta chain features in type 1 diabetes. Findings and caveats of the study: TCRB repertoires of naive, central memory and Treg cells appeared more similar among patients than among healthy donors.

It was via CD45RO/CCR7/CD25/CD127/CD95/CD27 that CD4+ naive, central memory, regulatory and stem cell-like memory cells were sorted. The authors reverse transcribed all of the isolated RNA, so sequencing captured expressed TCRB transcripts. Sequenced by immunoSEQ multiplex PCR; TCRdb stores in-frame clones only, minus some. The sample has hundreds of thousands of clones; about 32% are singletons. Trimming removed 0 bases from V and 7 bases from J, with 9 bases in between. This CDR3 is 13 amino acids long. Germline CDR1 SNHLY, CDR2 FYNNEI. On this clone itself: No antigen is known for it.

Material: naive CD4+ T cells from blood. This TCR was sampled from a man between 18 and 29 years old in good health. The rearrangement uses TRBV2 and TRBJ1-2, with a tentative D call TRBD1 (6 bases). DNA for the CDR3: TGTGCCAGCAGTGAAGCGGGGACACGTGGCTACACCTTC. Translated, it gives CASSEAGTRGYTF.